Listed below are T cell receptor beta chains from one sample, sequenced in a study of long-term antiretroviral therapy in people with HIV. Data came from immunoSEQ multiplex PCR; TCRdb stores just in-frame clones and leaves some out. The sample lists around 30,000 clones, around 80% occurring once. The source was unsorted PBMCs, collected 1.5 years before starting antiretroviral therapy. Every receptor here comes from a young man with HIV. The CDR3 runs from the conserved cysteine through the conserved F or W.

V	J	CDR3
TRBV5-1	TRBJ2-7	CASGAVGGSSYEQYF
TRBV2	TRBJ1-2	CASSEWGQGPNYGYTF
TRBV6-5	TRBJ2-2	CASSRLAGGTGELFF
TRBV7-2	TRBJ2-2	CASRKGTLWGELFF
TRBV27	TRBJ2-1	CASGLAGAVEQFF
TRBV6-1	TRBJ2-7	CASSKDRASSYEQYF
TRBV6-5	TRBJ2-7	CASSYAGAYEQYF
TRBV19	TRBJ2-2	CASSESHGELFF
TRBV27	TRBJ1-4	CASSLTSNEKLFF
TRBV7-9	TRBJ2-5	CASSLSGSFEETQYF
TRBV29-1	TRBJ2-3	CSVEGTLVDLADTQYF
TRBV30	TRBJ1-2	CAWEIFNYGYTF
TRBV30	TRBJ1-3	CAWTVVSGNTIYF
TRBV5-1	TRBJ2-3	CASSLADTDTQYF
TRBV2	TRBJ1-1	CATTETTWATEAFF
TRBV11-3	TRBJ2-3	CASSLGSVDTQYF
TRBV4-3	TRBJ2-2	CASSQDLDANTGELFF
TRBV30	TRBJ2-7	CAWSVGQGGEQYF
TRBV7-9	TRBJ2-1	CASSHFLAGGSWEQFF
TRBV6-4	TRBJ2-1	CASSERGGAVSNEQFF
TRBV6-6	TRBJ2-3	CASQRAGLSTDTQYF
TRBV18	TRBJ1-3	CASSPTTGLSGNTIYF
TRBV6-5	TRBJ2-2	CASGTGGTGELFF
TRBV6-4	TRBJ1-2	CASRSGLGYTF
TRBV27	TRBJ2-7	CASSLGPHEYF
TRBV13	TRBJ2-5	CASSSRTSGPKETQYF
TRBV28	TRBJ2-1	CASSKGTGQGMNEQFF
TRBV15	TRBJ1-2	CATSRVTGPGYTF